This T cell receptor beta chain was retrieved from a study of shared clonotypes between healthy human individuals. General study points: Rarefaction gave evidence that sorted-subset sequencing remained incomplete despite large depth. A few donors had about 5% of their naive CD4 clonotypes in common. The four-donor shared clonotypes exceeded non-shared clonotypes in generation probability, with non-shared ones scoring lower.

The split of CD4+ cells yielded CD45RA+ naive and CD45RA-negative memory subsets. This CDR3 is 15 amino acids long. Between the trimmed V and J ends, which lost 2 bases and 1 base, there was a span of 9 bases. Germline V lookup: CDR1 MGHDK, CDR2 SYGVNS. Assay used: immunoSEQ multiplex PCR; TCRdb lists only in-frame clones, some missing. The table lists a few million clones, around 90% of them singletons. As to this clone: The target antigen is unknown.

This chain uses TRBV25-1 with TRBJ2-4; perhaps TRBD1 as D (6 bases). The specimen was naive CD4+ T cells sorted from blood. Subset in this sample: CD45RA+ positively selected. The source is a young man in good health. CDR3 protein: CASSEMGAAKNIQYF. CDR3 sequence (DNA): TGTGCCAGCAGTGAAATGGGGGCGGCCAAAAACATTCAGTACTTC.